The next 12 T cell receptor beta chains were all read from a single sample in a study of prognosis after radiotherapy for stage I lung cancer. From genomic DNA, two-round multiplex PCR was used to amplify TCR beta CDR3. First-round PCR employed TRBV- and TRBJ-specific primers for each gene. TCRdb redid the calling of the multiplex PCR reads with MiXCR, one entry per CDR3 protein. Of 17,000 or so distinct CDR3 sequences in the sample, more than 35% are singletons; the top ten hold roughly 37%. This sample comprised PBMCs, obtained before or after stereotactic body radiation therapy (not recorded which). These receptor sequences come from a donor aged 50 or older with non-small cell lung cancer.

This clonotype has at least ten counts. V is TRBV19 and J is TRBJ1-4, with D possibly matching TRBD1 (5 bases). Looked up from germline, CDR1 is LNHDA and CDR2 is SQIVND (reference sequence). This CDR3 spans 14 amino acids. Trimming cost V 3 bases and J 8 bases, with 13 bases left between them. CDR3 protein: CASSIGSEGEKLFF. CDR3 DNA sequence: TGTGCCAGTAGTATTGGCTCCGAGGGGGAAAAACTGTTTTTT.

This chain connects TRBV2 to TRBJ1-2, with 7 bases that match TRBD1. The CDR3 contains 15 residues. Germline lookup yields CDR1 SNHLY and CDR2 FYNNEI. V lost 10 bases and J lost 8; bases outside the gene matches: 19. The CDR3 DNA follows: TGTGCCACAAACGCTGGATCCGGCGACAGGGCGGGCTACACCTTC. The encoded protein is CATNAGSGDRAGYTF.

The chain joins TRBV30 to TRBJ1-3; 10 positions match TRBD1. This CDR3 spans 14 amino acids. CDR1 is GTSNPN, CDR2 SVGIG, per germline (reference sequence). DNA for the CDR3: TGTGCTTGGGACAGGGGTATCAGTGGAAACACCATATATTTT. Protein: CAWDRGISGNTIYF.

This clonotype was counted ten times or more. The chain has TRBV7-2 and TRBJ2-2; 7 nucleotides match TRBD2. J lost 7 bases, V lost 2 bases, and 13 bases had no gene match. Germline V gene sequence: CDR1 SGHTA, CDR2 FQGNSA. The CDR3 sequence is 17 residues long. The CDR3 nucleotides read TGTGCCAGCAGCTTAAAGGCCACGCGACTAGCTATCGGGGAGCTGTTTTTT. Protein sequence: CASSLKATRLAIGELFF.

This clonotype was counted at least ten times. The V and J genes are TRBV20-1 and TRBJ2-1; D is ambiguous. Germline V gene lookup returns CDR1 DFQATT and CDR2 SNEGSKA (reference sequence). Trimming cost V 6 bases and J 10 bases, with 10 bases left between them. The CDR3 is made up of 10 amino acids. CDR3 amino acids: CSAWWKEQFF. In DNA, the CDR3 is TGCAGTGCCTGGTGGAAAGAGCAGTTCTTC.

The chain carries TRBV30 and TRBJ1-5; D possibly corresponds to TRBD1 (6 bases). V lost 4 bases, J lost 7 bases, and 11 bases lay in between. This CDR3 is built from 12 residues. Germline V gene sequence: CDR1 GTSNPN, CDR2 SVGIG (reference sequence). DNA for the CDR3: TGTGCCTGGAACAGGGAGGGCCAGCCCCAGCATTTT. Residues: CAWNREGQPQHF.

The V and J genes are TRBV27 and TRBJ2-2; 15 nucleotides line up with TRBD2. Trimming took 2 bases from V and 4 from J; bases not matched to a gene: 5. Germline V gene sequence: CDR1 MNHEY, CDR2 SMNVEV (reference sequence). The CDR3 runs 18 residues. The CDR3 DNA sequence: TGTGCCAGCAGTTTAAGAGGGACTAGCGGGAGGTTCACCGGGGAGCTGTTTTTT. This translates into CASSLRGTSGRFTGELFF.

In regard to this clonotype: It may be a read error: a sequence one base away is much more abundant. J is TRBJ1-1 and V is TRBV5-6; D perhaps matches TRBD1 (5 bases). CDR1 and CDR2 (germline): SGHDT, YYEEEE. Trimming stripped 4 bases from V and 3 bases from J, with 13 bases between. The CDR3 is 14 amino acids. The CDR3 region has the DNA TGTGCCAGCAGCAGATACAGGTGGGACACTGAAGCTTTCTTT. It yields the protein CASSRYRWDTEAFF.

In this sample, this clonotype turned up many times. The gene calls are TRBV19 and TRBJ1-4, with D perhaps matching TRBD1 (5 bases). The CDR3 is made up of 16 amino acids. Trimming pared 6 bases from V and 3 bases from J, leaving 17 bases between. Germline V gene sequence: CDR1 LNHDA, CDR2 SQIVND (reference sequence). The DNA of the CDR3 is TGTGCCAGTAGGACTGGACTGGTAGGGGCTAATGAAAAACTGTTTTTT. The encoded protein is CASRTGLVGANEKLFF.

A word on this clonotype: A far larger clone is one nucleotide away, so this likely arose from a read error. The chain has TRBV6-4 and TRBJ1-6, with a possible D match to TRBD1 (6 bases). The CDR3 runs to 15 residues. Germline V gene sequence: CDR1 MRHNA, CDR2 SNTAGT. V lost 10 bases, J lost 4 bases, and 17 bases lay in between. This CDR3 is CAITPGGGYNSPLHF. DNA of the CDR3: TGTGCCATCACCCCGGGAGGGGGGTATAATTCACCCCTCCACTTT.

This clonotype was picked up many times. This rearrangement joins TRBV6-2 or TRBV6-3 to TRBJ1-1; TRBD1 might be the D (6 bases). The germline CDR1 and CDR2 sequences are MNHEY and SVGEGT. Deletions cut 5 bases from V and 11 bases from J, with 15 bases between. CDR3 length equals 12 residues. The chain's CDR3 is CASSEQGPVAFF. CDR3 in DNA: TGTGCCAGCAGTGAACAGGGTCCGGTCGCTTTCTTT.

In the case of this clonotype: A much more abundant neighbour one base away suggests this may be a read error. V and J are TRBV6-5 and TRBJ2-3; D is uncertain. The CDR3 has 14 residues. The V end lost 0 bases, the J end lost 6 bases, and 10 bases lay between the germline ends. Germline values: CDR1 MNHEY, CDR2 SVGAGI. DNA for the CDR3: TGTGCCAGCAGTTACTCGAGGTCCACGGATACGCAGTATTTT. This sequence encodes CASSYSRSTDTQYF.